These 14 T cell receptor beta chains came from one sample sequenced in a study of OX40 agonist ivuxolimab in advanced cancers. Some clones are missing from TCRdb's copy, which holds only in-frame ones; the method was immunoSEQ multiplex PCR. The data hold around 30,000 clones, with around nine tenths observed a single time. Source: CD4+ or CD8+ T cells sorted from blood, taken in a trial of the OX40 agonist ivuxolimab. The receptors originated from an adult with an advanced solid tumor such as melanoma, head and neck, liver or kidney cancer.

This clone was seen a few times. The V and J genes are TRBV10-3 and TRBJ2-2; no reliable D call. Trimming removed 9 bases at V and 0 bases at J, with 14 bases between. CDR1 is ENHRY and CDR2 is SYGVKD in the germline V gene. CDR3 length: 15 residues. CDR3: CAISVKVPNTGELFF. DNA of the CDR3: TGTGCCATTTCCGTTAAGGTCCCGAACACCGGGGAGCTGTTTTTT.

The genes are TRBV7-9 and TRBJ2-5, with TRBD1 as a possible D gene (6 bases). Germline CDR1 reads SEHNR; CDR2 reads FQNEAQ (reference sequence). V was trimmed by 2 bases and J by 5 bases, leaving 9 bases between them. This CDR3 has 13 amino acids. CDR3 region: CASSLSGVETQYF. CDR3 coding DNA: TGTGCCAGCAGCTTATCAGGGGTCGAGACCCAGTACTTC.

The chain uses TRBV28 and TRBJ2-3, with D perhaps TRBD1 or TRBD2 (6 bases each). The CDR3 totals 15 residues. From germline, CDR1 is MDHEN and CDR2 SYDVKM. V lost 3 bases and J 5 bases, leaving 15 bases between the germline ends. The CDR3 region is CASSFHSQGLDTQYF. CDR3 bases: TGTGCCAGCAGTTTCCACTCACAGGGACTAGATACGCAGTATTTT.

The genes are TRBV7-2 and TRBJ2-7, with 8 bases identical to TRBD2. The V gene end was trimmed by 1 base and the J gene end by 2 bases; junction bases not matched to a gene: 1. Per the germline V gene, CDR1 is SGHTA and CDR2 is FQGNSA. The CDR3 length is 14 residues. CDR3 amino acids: CASSLGGRTYEQYF. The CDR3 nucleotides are TGTGCCAGCAGCTTAGGCGGGAGGACCTACGAGCAGTACTTC.

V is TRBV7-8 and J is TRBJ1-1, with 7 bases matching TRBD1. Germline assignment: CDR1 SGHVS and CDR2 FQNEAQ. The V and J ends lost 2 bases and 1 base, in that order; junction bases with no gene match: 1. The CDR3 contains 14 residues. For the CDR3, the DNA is TGTGCCAGCAGCTTACAGGGGGGGAACACTGAAGCTTTCTTT. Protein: CASSLQGGNTEAFF.

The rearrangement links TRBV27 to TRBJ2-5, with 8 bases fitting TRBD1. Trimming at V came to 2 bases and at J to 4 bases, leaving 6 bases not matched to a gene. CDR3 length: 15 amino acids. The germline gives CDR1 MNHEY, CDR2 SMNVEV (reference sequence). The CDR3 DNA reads TGTGCCAGCAGTTTAGGACAGGGCCTAGGAGAGACCCAGTACTTC. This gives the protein CASSLGQGLGETQYF.

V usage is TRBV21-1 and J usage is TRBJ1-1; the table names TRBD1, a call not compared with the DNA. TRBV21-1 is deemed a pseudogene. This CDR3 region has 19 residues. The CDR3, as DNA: TGTGCCAGCAGCAAAGTGGGTGACAGATTTCGGAAGGGGAACACTGAAGCTTTCTTT. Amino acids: CASSKVGDRFRKGNTEAFF.

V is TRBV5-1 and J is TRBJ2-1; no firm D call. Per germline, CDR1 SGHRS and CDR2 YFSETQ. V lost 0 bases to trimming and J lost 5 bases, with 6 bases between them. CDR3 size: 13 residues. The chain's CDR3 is CASSLVGNNEQFF. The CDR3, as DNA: TGCGCCAGCAGCTTGGTTGGGAACAATGAGCAGTTCTTC. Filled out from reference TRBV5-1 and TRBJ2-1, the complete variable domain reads KAGVTQTPRYLIKTRGQQVTLSCSPISGHRSVSWYQQTPGQGLQFLFEYFSETQRNKGNFPGRFSGRQFSNSRSEMNVSTLELGDSALYLCASSLVGNNEQFFGPGTRLTVL.

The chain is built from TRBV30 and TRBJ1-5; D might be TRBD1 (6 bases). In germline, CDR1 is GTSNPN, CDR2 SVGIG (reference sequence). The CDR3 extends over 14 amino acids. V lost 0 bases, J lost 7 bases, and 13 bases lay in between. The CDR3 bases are TGTGCCTGGAGTGTACAGGGATTATCACAGCCCCAGCATTTT. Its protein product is CAWSVQGLSQPQHF.

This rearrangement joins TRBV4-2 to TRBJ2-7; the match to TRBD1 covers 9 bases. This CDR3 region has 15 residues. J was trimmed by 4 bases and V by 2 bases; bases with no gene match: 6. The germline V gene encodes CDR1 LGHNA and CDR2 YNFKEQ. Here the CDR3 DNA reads TGTGCCAGCAGCCAAACTACGGGACAGGGTTACGAGCAGTACTTC. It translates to CASSQTTGQGYEQYF.

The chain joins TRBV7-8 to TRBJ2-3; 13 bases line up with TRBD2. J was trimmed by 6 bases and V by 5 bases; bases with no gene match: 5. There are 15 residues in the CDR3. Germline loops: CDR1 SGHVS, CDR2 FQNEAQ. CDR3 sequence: CASSILAGGPDTQYF. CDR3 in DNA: TGTGCCAGCAGCATACTAGCGGGGGGGCCTGATACGCAGTATTTT.

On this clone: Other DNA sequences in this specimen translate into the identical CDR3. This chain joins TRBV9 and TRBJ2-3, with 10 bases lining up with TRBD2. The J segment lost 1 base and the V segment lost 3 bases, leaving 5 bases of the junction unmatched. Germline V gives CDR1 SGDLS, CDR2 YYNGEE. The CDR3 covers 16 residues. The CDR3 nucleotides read TGTGCCAGCAGCGCATTGCTAGCGGGAGGCACAGATACGCAGTATTTT. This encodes CASSALLAGGTDTQYF.

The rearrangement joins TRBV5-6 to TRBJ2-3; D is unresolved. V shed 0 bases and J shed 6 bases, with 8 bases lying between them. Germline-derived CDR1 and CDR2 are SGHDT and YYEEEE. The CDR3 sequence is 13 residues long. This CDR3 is CASSLDRKDTQYF. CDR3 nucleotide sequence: TGTGCCAGCAGCTTGGACCGGAAGGATACGCAGTATTTT.

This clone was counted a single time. The CDR3 DNA follows: TGTGCCAGCAGCTTAACTAGCGGGGGTTCCGGGGAGCTGTTTTTT. It codes for CASSLTSGGSGELFF. The V and J genes are TRBV7-6 and TRBJ2-2, with TRBD2 matching 11 bases. With 2 bases clipped from V and 6 bases from J, the junction kept 2 bases outside the gene matches. Germline CDR1 SGHVS, CDR2 FNYEAQ. The CDR3 totals 15 residues. Full variable domain (outside the CDR3, taken from reference TRBV7-6 and TRBJ2-2): GAGVSQSPRYKVTKRGQDVALRCDPISGHVSLYWYRQALGQGPEFLTYFNYEAQQDKSGLPNDRFSAERPEGSISTLTIQRTEQRDSAMYRCASSLTSGGSGELFFGEGSRLTVL.